This T cell receptor beta chain was observed in a study of shared clonotypes between healthy human individuals. From germline, CDR1 is SGHKS and CDR2 YYEKEE (reference sequence). This CDR3 comprises 13 residues. V was clipped by 5 bases and J by 5 bases, with 13 bases between them. This clone came up a few times. Terminally differentiated effector memory CD45RA+ cells were excluded from the naive CD8 cells, which were CD45RO-negative and positively selected for CCR7. An approximately 200 ng quantity of DNA, roughly 29,000 T cell genomes, went into the sorted-subset replicate PCRs. Method: immunoSEQ multiplex PCR; TCRdb's copy keeps in-frame clones and lacks some. This sample carries 650,000 to 800,000 clones, 92% of them seen once, and the ten largest clones take roughly 24%.

This receptor was taken from a man under 40 in good health. Sequencing input: naive CD8+ T cells sorted from blood. The rearrangement links TRBV5-5 to TRBJ1-2; TRBD1 is a possible D gene (5 bases). The CDR3 is CASSAGTPYGYTF. DNA for the CDR3: TGTGCCAGCAGTGCTGGGACGCCTTATGGCTACACCTTC.